The rows below give T cell receptor beta chains drawn from one sample of a study of post-analysis software for immune sequencing data. TCRdb processed the PCR reads anew with MiXCR; each CDR3 protein has one entry. The sample has roughly 730,000 distinct CDR3 sequences; about 27% are singletons. The source material was blood. The receptor source for this set is a girl under 18 with multiple sclerosis. The CDR3 runs from the conserved cysteine through the conserved F or W. Fields, in order: D gene, V gene, clone size, J gene, CDR3 protein, CDR3 DNA. A D gene is named only where the DNA matches it firmly. Expanded clones are given a class, and other clones once, few, many or no size at all.

d_gene: TRBD1
v_gene: TRBV7-2
abundance: NA
j_gene: TRBJ2-3
CDR3aa: CASSAVGGGQGTDTQYF
CDR3nt: TGTGCCAGCAGCGCCGTGGGCGGGGGACAGGGTACAGATACGCAGTATTTT

d_gene: NA
v_gene: TRBV28
abundance: NA
j_gene: TRBJ2-7
CDR3aa: CASSFEQLYEQYF
CDR3nt: TGTGCCAGCAGTTTCGAGCAACTCTACGAGCAGTACTTC

d_gene: TRBD2
v_gene: TRBV20-1
abundance: NA
j_gene: TRBJ2-4
CDR3aa: CSASSLAGGAKNIQYF
CDR3nt: TGCAGTGCTAGTAGCCTAGCGGGAGGGGCCAAAAACATTCAGTACTTC

d_gene: NA
v_gene: TRBV9
abundance: NA
j_gene: TRBJ1-6
CDR3aa: CASSVEAANSPLHF
CDR3nt: TGTGCCAGCAGCGTAGAGGCAGCTAATTCACCCCTCCACTTT

d_gene: NA
v_gene: TRBV6-4
abundance: few
j_gene: TRBJ2-5
CDR3aa: CASSGPDTQETQYF
CDR3nt: TGTGCCAGCAGTGGACCCGACACCCAGGAGACCCAGTACTTC

d_gene: NA
v_gene: TRBV28
abundance: few
j_gene: TRBJ2-5
CDR3aa: CASRPGREDQETQYF
CDR3nt: TGTGCCAGCAGGCCCGGCAGGGAGGACCAAGAGACCCAGTACTTC

d_gene: TRBD2
v_gene: TRBV3-1
abundance: NA
j_gene: TRBJ2-7
CDR3aa: CASSRAKFTSGRSYEQYF
CDR3nt: TGTGCCAGCAGCCGAGCGAAATTTACTAGCGGTCGATCCTACGAGCAGTACTTC

d_gene: TRBD2
v_gene: TRBV20-1
abundance: NA
j_gene: TRBJ2-3
CDR3aa: CSARWGGRNYRTDTQYF
CDR3nt: TGCAGTGCTAGATGGGGGGGGAGAAACTATCGCACAGATACGCAGTATTTT

d_gene: TRBD2
v_gene: TRBV2
abundance: few
j_gene: TRBJ2-7
CDR3aa: CASSEARLAGTSYEQYF
CDR3nt: TGTGCCAGCAGTGAAGCCCGACTAGCGGGGACTTCCTACGAGCAGTACTTC

d_gene: TRBD2
v_gene: TRBV7-2
abundance: NA
j_gene: TRBJ2-7
CDR3aa: CASSLVASGSGEQYF
CDR3nt: TGTGCCAGCAGCTTAGTTGCTAGCGGGAGTGGCGAGCAGTACTTC

d_gene: TRBD1
v_gene: TRBV20-1
abundance: NA
j_gene: TRBJ1-2
CDR3aa: CSASRGDYGYTF
CDR3nt: TGCAGTGCTAGCAGGGGGGACTATGGCTACACCTTC

d_gene: NA
v_gene: TRBV6-2/TRBV6-3
abundance: NA
j_gene: TRBJ2-1
CDR3aa: CASSYSSRGREQFF
CDR3nt: TGTGCCAGCAGTTACTCGAGCCGGGGGCGCGAGCAGTTCTTC

d_gene: TRBD1
v_gene: TRBV6-6
abundance: NA
j_gene: TRBJ1-2
CDR3aa: CASSWGQAQDYGYTF
CDR3nt: TGTGCCAGCAGTTGGGGACAGGCCCAGGACTATGGCTACACCTTC

d_gene: TRBD2
v_gene: TRBV6-6
abundance: few
j_gene: TRBJ2-3
CDR3aa: CASSQTSGSDTQYF
CDR3nt: TGTGCCAGCAGCCAGACTAGCGGGAGCGATACGCAGTATTTT

d_gene: NA
v_gene: TRBV5-4
abundance: NA
j_gene: TRBJ2-7
CDR3aa: CASSWGADEQYF
CDR3nt: TGTGCCAGCAGTTGGGGAGCCGACGAGCAGTACTTC

d_gene: TRBD1
v_gene: TRBV3-1
abundance: few
j_gene: TRBJ1-2
CDR3aa: CASSVDRGYGYTF
CDR3nt: TGTGCCAGCAGCGTCGACAGGGGCTATGGCTACACCTTC

d_gene: NA
v_gene: TRBV20-1
abundance: NA
j_gene: TRBJ2-4
CDR3aa: CSARVVPLVKQYF
CDR3nt: TGCAGTGCTAGGGTCGTACCCTTGGTCAAGCAGTACTTC

d_gene: TRBD2
v_gene: TRBV12-3/TRBV12-4
abundance: many
j_gene: TRBJ2-5
CDR3aa: CASIKRGAQYF
CDR3nt: TGTGCCAGCATTAAGCGGGGAGCCCAGTACTTC

d_gene: NA
v_gene: TRBV18
abundance: NA
j_gene: TRBJ2-2
CDR3aa: CASSPVANTGELFF
CDR3nt: TGTGCCAGCTCACCAGTAGCGAACACCGGGGAGCTGTTTTTT

d_gene: NA
v_gene: TRBV12-3/TRBV12-4
abundance: once
j_gene: TRBJ2-1
CDR3aa: CASSLISVEQFF
CDR3nt: TGTGCCAGCAGTTTGATCAGCGTTGAGCAGTTCTTC

d_gene: TRBD2
v_gene: TRBV7-2
abundance: few
j_gene: TRBJ2-5
CDR3aa: CASSPGAGVQETQYF
CDR3nt: TGTGCCAGCAGCCCGGGCGCGGGGGTGCAAGAGACCCAGTACTTC

d_gene: NA
v_gene: TRBV6-1
abundance: NA
j_gene: TRBJ2-1
CDR3aa: CASSERSSYNEQFF
CDR3nt: TGTGCCAGCAGCGAGCGGAGCTCCTACAATGAGCAGTTCTTC

d_gene: NA
v_gene: TRBV6-6
abundance: NA
j_gene: TRBJ1-5
CDR3aa: CASRFALEGGDQPQHF
CDR3nt: TGTGCCAGCAGGTTTGCCTTGGAAGGAGGCGATCAGCCCCAGCATTTT

d_gene: NA
v_gene: TRBV20-1
abundance: NA
j_gene: TRBJ1-1
CDR3aa: CSARLGRQNTEAFF
CDR3nt: TGCAGTGCTAGACTCGGGCGGCAGAACACTGAAGCTTTCTTT

d_gene: NA
v_gene: TRBV20-1
abundance: few
j_gene: TRBJ1-2
CDR3aa: CSAGPKRRGVNYGYTF
CDR3nt: TGCAGTGCGGGTCCAAAGCGGCGGGGGGTGAACTATGGCTACACCTTC

d_gene: NA
v_gene: TRBV10-3
abundance: few
j_gene: TRBJ2-2
CDR3aa: CAITGEGGELFF
CDR3nt: TGTGCCATCACAGGAGAAGGCGGGGAGCTGTTTTTT

d_gene: TRBD1
v_gene: TRBV7-2
abundance: NA
j_gene: TRBJ2-1
CDR3aa: CASTLGTGGYEQFF
CDR3nt: TGTGCCAGCACGCTTGGGACAGGCGGCTATGAGCAGTTCTTC

d_gene: NA
v_gene: TRBV27
abundance: few
j_gene: TRBJ2-5
CDR3aa: CAAGFRQETQYF
CDR3nt: TGTGCCGCCGGGTTCCGCCAAGAGACCCAGTACTTC

d_gene: TRBD2
v_gene: TRBV4-3
abundance: NA
j_gene: TRBJ2-1
CDR3aa: CASSQRRTSGNEQFF
CDR3nt: TGCGCCAGCAGCCAAAGACGGACTAGCGGGAATGAGCAGTTCTTC

d_gene: NA
v_gene: TRBV12-3/TRBV12-4
abundance: NA
j_gene: TRBJ1-6
CDR3aa: CASSGQIEAPPHF
CDR3nt: TGTGCCAGCAGCGGACAGATAGAGGCACCCCCCCACTTT

d_gene: TRBD1
v_gene: TRBV7-2
abundance: few
j_gene: TRBJ2-6
CDR3aa: CASRIPGQRLGGSGANVLTF
CDR3nt: TGTGCCAGCAGGATCCCGGGACAGCGCCTAGGGGGCTCAGGGGCCAACGTCCTGACTTTC

d_gene: TRBD1
v_gene: TRBV6-6
abundance: NA
j_gene: TRBJ2-5
CDR3aa: CASSGVLQGFRETQYF
CDR3nt: TGTGCCAGCAGTGGCGTCCTACAGGGGTTTAGGGAGACCCAGTACTTC

d_gene: NA
v_gene: TRBV25-1
abundance: NA
j_gene: TRBJ2-4
CDR3aa: CASFRALAKNIQYF
CDR3nt: TGTGCCAGCTTCCGAGCCTTAGCCAAAAACATTCAGTACTTC

d_gene: TRBD1
v_gene: TRBV5-1
abundance: NA
j_gene: TRBJ1-1
CDR3aa: CASSRGTANTGAFF
CDR3nt: TGCGCCAGCAGCCGAGGGACAGCGAACACTGGAGCTTTCTTT

d_gene: NA
v_gene: TRBV6-1
abundance: few
j_gene: TRBJ1-6
CDR3aa: CASSERFRDSPLHF
CDR3nt: TGTGCCAGCAGTGAAAGATTCAGAGATTCACCCCTCCACTTT

d_gene: NA
v_gene: TRBV4-3
abundance: NA
j_gene: TRBJ1-2
CDR3aa: CASSQDLAGSLGGYTF
CDR3nt: TGCGCCAGCAGCCAAGATCTAGCAGGGTCTTTGGGTGGCTACACCTTC

d_gene: NA
v_gene: TRBV3-1
abundance: NA
j_gene: TRBJ2-6
CDR3aa: CASSPLVRVNSGANVLTF
CDR3nt: TGTGCCAGCAGCCCCCTGGTTCGGGTGAACTCTGGGGCCAACGTCCTGACTTTC

d_gene: NA
v_gene: TRBV12-3/TRBV12-4
abundance: NA
j_gene: TRBJ2-1
CDR3aa: CASSPQDDSYNEQFF
CDR3nt: TGTGCCAGCAGTCCCCAGGACGACTCCTACAATGAGCAGTTCTTC

d_gene: TRBD1
v_gene: TRBV9
abundance: NA
j_gene: TRBJ2-1
CDR3aa: CASSADRGALGEQFF
CDR3nt: TGTGCCAGCAGCGCTGACAGGGGCGCGCTGGGTGAGCAGTTCTTC

d_gene: NA
v_gene: TRBV7-9
abundance: NA
j_gene: TRBJ2-1
CDR3aa: CACSLSGNEQFF
CDR3nt: TGTGCCTGCAGCTTAAGTGGCAATGAGCAGTTCTTC

d_gene: TRBD2
v_gene: TRBV19
abundance: NA
j_gene: TRBJ2-3
CDR3aa: CASSTRTSGFADTQYF
CDR3nt: TGTGCCAGTAGTACCCGGACTAGCGGGTTCGCAGATACGCAGTATTTT

d_gene: TRBD2
v_gene: TRBV2
abundance: few
j_gene: TRBJ2-1
CDR3aa: CASSKKGLAGGNEQFF
CDR3nt: TGTGCCAGCAGTAAAAAAGGACTAGCGGGGGGCAATGAGCAGTTCTTC

d_gene: NA
v_gene: TRBV27
abundance: once
j_gene: TRBJ1-2
CDR3aa: CASRIRTVAGMGGYTF
CDR3nt: TGTGCCAGCAGGATTAGGACAGTGGCCGGAATGGGTGGCTACACCTTC

d_gene: NA
v_gene: TRBV20-1
abundance: NA
j_gene: TRBJ1-5
CDR3aa: CSARDIGGGQPQHF
CDR3nt: TGCAGTGCTAGAGATATCGGGGGCGGACAGCCCCAGCATTTT

d_gene: NA
v_gene: TRBV7-8
abundance: few
j_gene: TRBJ1-1
CDR3aa: CASSLGADEAFF
CDR3nt: TGTGCCAGCAGCTTAGGGGCAGATGAAGCTTTCTTT